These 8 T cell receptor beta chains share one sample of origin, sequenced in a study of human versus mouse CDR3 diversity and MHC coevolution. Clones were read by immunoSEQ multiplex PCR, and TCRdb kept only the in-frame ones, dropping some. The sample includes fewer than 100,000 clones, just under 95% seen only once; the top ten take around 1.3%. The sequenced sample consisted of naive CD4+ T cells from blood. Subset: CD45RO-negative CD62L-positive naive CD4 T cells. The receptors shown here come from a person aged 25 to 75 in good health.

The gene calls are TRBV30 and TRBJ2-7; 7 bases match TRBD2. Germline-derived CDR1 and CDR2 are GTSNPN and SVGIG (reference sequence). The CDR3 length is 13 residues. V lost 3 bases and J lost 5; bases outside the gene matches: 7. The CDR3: CAWRATSLHEQYF. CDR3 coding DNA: TGTGCCTGGAGAGCGACTAGCCTTCACGAGCAGTACTTC. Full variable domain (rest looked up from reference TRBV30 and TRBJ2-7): SQTIHQWPATLVQPVGSPLSLECTVEGTSNPNLYWYRQAAGRGLQLLFYSVGIGQISSEVPQNLSASRPQDRQFILSSKKLLLSDSGFYLCAWRATSLHEQYFGPGTRLTVT.

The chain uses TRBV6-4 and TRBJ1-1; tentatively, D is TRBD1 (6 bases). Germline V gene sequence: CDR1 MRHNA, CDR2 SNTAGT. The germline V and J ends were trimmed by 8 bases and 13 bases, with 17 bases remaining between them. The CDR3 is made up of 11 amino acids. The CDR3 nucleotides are TGTGCCAGCGGGGTAACAGGGCGTCTTTTCTTT. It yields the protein CASGVTGRLFF.

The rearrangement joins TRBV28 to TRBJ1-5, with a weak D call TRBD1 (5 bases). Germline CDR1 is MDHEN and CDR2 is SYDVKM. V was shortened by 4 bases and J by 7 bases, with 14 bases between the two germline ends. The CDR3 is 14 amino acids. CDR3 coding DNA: TGTGCCAGCAGTTCCTGGGGGGGAAACCAGCCCCAGCATTTT. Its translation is CASSSWGGNQPQHF.

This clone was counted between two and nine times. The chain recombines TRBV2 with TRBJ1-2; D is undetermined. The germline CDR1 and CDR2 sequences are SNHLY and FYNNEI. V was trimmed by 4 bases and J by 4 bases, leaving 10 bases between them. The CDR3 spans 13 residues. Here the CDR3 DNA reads TGTGCCAGCAGTGGGGCGTCCCTCTATGGCTACACCTTC. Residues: CASSGASLYGYTF.

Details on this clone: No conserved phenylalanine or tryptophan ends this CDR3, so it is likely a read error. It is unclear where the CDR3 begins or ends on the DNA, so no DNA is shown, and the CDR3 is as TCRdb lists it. The chain's CDR3 is CASSFSEQETDPVY. The rearrangement links TRBV7-6 to TRBJ1-1; TRBD1 is taken as the D call from the table, unchecked against the DNA. Germline CDR1 is SGHVS and CDR2 is FNYEAQ. The CDR3 comprises 14 residues, both ends counted.

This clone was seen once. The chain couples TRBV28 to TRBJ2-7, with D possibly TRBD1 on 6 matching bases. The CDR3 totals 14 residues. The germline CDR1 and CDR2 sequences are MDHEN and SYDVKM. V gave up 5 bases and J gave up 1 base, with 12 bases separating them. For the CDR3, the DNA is TGTGCCAGCAGTCCCCCGGGACAATCCTACGAGCAGTACTTC. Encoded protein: CASSPPGQSYEQYF.

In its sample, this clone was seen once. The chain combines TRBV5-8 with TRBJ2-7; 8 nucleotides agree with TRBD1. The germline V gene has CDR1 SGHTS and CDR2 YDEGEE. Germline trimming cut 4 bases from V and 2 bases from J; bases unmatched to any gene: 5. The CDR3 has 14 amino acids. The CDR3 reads CASSRQGPTYEQYF. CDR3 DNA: TGTGCCAGCAGCCGACAGGGGCCAACCTACGAGCAGTACTTC.

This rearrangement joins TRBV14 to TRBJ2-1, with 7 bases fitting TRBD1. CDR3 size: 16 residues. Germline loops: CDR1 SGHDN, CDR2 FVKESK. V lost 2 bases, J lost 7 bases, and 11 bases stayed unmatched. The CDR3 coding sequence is TGTGCCAGCAGCCAATTGTATAGGGGGCGTTTGAATGAGCAGTTCTTC. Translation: CASSQLYRGRLNEQFF.